The clone carrying this T cell receptor beta chain occurred a few times. J gave up 4 bases and V 6 bases, and 7 bases lay outside the gene matches. The CDR3 extends over 14 amino acids. These data come from a study of identical twins. MiXCR, applied by TCRdb to the 5' RACE reads, yields one record per CDR3 protein. The sample consists of some 690,000 distinct CDR3 sequences, about 20% of them appearing once. The sample was also reused in another study, on T cells expressing NK-cell markers.

Sequenced: PBMCs. The chain employs TRBV12-3 or TRBV12-4 and TRBJ2-7; 9 bases are a match to TRBD2. The receptor was isolated from a woman between 18 and 30 years old in good health. The CDR3 is CASRISGSRYEQYF. The CDR3 DNA is TGTGCCAGCAGGATTAGCGGGAGTCGGTACGAGCAGTACTTC.